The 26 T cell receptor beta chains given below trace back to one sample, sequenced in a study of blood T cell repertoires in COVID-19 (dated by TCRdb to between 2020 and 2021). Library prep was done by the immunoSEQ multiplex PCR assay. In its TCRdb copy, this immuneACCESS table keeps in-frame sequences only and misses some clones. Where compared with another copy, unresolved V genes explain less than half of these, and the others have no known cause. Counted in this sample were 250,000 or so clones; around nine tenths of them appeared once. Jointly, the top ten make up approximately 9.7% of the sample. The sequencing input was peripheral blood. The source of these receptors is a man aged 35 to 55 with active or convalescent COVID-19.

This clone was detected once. The CDR3 DNA reads TGCAGCGTTCGACTCCCAGCCGCCGGGGACACTGAAGCTTTCTTT. Amino acids: CSVRLPAAGDTEAFF. The genes are TRBV29-1 and TRBJ1-1; D is unresolved. The ends were cut back, 5 bases at V and 3 bases at J, with 19 bases in the middle. This CDR3 is built from 15 residues. Germline CDR1 reads SQVTM; CDR2 reads ANQGSEA.

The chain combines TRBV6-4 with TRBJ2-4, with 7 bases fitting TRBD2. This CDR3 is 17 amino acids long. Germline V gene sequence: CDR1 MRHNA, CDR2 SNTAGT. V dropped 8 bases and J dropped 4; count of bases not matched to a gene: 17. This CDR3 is CASLLRRVGGPKNIQYF. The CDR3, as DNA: TGTGCCAGCCTTTTAAGAAGGGTGGGAGGGCCTAAAAACATTCAGTACTTC.

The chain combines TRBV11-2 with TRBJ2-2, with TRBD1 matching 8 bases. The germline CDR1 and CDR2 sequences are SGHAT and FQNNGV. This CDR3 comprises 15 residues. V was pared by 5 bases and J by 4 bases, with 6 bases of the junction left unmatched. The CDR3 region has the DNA TGTGCCAGCAGCCCGGACAGGGTGGCCACCGGGGAGCTGTTTTTT. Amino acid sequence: CASSPDRVATGELFF. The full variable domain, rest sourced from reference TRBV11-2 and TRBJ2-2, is EAGVAQSPRYKIIEKRQSVAFWCNPISGHATLYWYQQILGQGPKLLIQFQNNGVVDDSQLPKDRFSAERLKGVDSTLKIQPAKLEDSAVYLCASSPDRVATGELFFGEGSRLTVL.

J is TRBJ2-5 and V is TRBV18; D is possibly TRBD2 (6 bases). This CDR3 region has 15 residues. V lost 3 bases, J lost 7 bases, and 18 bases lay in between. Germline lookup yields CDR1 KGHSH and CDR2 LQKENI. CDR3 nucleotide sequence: TGTGCCAGCTCACCTCGAGGGTCAACGGAGGGGACCCAGTACTTC. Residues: CASSPRGSTEGTQYF.

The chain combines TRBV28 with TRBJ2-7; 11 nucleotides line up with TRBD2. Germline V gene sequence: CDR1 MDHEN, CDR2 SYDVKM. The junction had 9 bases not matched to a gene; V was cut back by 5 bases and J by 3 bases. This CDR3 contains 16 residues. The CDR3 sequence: CASSAPRLAGSYEQYF. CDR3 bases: TGTGCCAGCAGTGCCCCCCGACTAGCGGGAAGCTACGAGCAGTACTTC.

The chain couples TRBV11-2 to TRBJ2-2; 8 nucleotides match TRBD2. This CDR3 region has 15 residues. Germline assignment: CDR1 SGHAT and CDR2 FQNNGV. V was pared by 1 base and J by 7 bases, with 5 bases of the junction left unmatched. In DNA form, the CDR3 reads TGTGCCAGCAGCTTAGCGGGAGGGCCACGCGGGGAGCTGTTTTTT. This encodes CASSLAGGPRGELFF.

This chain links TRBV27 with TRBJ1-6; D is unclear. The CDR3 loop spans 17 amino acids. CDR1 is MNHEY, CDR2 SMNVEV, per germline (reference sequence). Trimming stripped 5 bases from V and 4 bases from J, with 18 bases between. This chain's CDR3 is CASSLADPGPYNSPLHF. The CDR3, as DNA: TGTGCCAGCAGTCTAGCTGACCCGGGTCCTTATAATTCACCCCTCCACTTT.

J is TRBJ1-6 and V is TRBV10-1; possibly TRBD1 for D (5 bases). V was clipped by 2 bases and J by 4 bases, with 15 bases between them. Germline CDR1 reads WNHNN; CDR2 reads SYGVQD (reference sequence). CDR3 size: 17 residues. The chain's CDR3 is CASSEGAPQVYNSPLHF. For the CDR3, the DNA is TGCGCCAGCAGTGAGGGGGCACCACAGGTATATAATTCACCCCTCCACTTT.

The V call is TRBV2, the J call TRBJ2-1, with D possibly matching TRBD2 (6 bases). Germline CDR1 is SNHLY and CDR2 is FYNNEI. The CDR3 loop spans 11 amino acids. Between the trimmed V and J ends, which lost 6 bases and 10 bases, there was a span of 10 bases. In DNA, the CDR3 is TGTGCCAGCAGCCCGGGAGTGGAGCAGTTCTTC. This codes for CASSPGVEQFF.

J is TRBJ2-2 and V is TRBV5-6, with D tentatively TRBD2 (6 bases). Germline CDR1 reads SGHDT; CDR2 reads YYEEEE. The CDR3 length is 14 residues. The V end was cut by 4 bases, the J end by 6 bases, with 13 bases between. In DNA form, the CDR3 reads TGTGCCAGCAGCCGCGGGGCCTCGGCCGGGGAGCTGTTTTTT. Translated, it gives CASSRGASAGELFF.

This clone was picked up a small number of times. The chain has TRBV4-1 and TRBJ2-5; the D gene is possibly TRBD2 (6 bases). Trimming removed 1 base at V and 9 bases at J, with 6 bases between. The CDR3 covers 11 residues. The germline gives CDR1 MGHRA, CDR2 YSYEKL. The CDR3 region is CASSQAGAQYF. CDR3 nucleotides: TGCGCCAGCAGCCAAGCGGGGGCCCAGTACTTC.

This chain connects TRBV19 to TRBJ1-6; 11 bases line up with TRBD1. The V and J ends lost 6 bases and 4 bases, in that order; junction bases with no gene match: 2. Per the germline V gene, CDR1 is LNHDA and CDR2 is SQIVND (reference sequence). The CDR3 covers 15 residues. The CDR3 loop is CASRGTGGYNSPLHF. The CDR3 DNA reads TGTGCCAGTAGAGGGACAGGGGGTTATAATTCACCCCTCCACTTT.

CDR3: CASSPLVQNYQETQYF. The CDR3, as DNA: TGTGCCAGCAGTCCCTTGGTCCAAAACTACCAAGAGACCCAGTACTTC. The chain uses TRBV27 and TRBJ2-5; D unresolved. The CDR3 loop spans 16 amino acids. CDR1 is MNHEY and CDR2 is SMNVEV in the germline V gene (reference sequence). The germline V and J ends were trimmed by 5 bases and 0 bases, with 16 bases remaining between them.

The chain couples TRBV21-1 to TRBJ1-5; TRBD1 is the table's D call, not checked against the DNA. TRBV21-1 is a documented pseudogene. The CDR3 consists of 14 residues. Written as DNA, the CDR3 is TGTGCCAGGCCGCGGGACAGGGAAGATCAGCCCCAGCATTTT. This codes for CARPRDREDQPQHF.

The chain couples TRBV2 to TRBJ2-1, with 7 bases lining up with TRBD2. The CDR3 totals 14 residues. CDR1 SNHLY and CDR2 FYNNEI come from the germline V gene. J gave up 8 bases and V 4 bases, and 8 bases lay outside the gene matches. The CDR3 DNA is TGTGCCAGCAGTGGGCGTCGGGCGGGGGATGAGCAGTTCTTC. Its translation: CASSGRRAGDEQFF.

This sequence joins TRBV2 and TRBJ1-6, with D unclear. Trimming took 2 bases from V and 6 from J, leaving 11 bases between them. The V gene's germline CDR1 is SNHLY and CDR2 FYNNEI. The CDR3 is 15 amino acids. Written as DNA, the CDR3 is TGTGCCAGCAGTGAAATTTATACAACTAATTCACCCCTCCACTTT. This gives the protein CASSEIYTTNSPLHF. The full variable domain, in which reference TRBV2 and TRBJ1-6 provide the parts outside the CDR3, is EPEVTQTPSHQVTQMGQEVILRCVPISNHLYFYWYRQILGQKVEFLVSFYNNEISEKSEIFDDQFSVERPDGSNFTLKIRSTKLEDSAMYFCASSEIYTTNSPLHFGNGTRLTVT.

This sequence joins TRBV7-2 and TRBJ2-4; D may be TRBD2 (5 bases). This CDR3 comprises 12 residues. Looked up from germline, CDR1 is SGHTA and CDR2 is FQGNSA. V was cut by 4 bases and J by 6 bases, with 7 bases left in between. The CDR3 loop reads CASSSRGNIQYF. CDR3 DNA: TGTGCCAGCAGCTCCCGGGGAAACATTCAGTACTTC.

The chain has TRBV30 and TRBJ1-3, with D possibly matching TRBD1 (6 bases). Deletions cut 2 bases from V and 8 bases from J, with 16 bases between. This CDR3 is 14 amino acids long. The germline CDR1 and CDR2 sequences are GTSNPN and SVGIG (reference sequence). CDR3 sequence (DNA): TGTGCCTGGAGTTGGGGGCGAAACGGGGACACCATATATTTT. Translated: CAWSWGRNGDTIYF.

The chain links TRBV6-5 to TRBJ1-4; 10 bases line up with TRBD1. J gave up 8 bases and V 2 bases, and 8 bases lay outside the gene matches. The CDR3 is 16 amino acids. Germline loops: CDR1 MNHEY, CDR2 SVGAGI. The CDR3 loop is CASSYPTGGGGEKLFF. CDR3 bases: TGTGCCAGCAGTTACCCGACAGGGGGCGGAGGAGAAAAACTGTTTTTT.

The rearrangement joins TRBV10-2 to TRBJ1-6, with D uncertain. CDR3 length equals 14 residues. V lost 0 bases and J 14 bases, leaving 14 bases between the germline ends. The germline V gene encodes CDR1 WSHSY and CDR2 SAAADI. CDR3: CASSESPTALTLHF. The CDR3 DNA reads TGCGCCAGCAGTGAGTCGCCGACTGCGTTAACCCTCCACTTT.

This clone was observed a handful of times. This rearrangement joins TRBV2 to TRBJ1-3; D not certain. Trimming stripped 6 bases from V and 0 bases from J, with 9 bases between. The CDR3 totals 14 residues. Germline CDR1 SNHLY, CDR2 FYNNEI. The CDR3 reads CASRSSSSGNTIYF. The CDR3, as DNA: TGTGCCAGCAGGTCCTCGAGCTCTGGAAACACCATATATTTT. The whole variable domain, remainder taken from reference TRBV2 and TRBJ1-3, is EPEVTQTPSHQVTQMGQEVILRCVPISNHLYFYWYRQILGQKVEFLVSFYNNEISEKSEIFDDQFSVERPDGSNFTLKIRSTKLEDSAMYFCASRSSSSGNTIYFGEGSWLTVV.

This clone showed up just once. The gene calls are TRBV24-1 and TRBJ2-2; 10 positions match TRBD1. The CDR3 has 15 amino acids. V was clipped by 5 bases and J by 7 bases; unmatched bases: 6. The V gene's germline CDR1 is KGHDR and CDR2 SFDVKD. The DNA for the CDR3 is TGTGCCACCAGTGTAGGGACAGGGGTTGTCGGGGAGCTGTTTTTT. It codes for CATSVGTGVVGELFF.

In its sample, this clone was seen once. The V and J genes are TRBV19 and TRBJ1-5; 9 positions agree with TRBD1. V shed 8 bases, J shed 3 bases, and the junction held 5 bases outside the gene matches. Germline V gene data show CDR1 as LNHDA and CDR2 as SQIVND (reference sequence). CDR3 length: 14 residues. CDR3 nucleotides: TGTGCCAGTTCTAGACAGGGGGTCAATCAGCCCCAGCATTTT. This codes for CASSRQGVNQPQHF.

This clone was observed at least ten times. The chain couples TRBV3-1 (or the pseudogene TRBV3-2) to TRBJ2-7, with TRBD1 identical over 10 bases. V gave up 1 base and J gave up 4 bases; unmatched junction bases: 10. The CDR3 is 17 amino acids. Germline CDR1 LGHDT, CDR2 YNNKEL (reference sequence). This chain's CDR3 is CASSQGRRGTGAYEQYF. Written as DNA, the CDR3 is TGTGCCAGCAGCCAAGGTAGGAGAGGGACAGGGGCTTACGAGCAGTACTTC.

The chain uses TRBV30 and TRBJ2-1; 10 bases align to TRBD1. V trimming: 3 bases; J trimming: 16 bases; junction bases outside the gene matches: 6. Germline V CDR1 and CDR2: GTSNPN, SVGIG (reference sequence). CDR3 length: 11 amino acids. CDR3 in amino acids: CAWSMTGGAFF. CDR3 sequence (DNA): TGTGCCTGGAGCATGACAGGGGGCGCATTCTTC.

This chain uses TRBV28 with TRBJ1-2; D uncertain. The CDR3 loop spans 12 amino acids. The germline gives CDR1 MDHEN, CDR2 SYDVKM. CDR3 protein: CAHGGKRSGYTF. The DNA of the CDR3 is TGTGCTCATGGCGGGAAGAGGAGTGGCTACACCTTC.